The present T cell receptor (beta chain) was sequenced within a study of T cells in Graves' hyperthyroidism and ophthalmopathy (dated by TCRdb to the late 2010s). Context from the whole study: To identify distinguishing TCR V-J signatures, a discovery cohort of some 100 patients was used, comprising roughly 45 with Graves' ophthalmopathy and 57 with stable Graves' hyperthyroidism. The approximately 100 discovery patients were divided at random into training and test sets in a 7:3 ratio. According to the paper, TCR Vbeta CDR3 sequencing was carried out on over 130 peripheral blood samples, which came from 40 to 45 ophthalmopathy, roughly 75 hyperthyroidism and approximately 17 progressor patients. An independent validation cohort of about 19 hyperthyroidism patients and approximately 15 patients who later progressed to ophthalmopathy tested prospective prediction of ophthalmopathy. After blood sampling, hyperthyroidism patients were treated with methimazole at a starting dose of 30 mg daily, and ophthalmopathy patients were treated with high-dose intravenous methylprednisolone. The study also compared thyroid tissue and blood T-cell repertoires from roughly 6 Graves' hyperthyroidism patients. Overall study results and their limits: In validation, the model predicted progression to ophthalmopathy with approximately 71% sensitivity and approximately 78% specificity, a median of around 6.6 months before onset. In cross-validation, a model built on a 13 V-J signature told ophthalmopathy apart from stable hyperthyroidism with just under 90% sensitivity and roughly 81% specificity, and in testing the same model reached 80%/75%. Most expanded thyroid clonotypes (frequency above 0.001) were also detected in blood, suggesting blood repertoires may reflect thyroid immune responses. Sample size was not statistically predetermined, and blinding of investigators to group allocation was not performed.

Any patient with an uncontrolled infection, another autoimmune disease, pregnancy or lactation was excluded. Diagnoses were established on the basis of clinical symptoms, serum thyroxine and TRAb, thyroid ultrasound, and orbital computed tomography. Trizol reagent was used to extract total RNA, and RNA quality was then checked on an Agilent 2100 Bioanalyzer. The TCR beta CDR3 regions were amplified from the RNA transcripts. The TCR CDR3 was subjected to a first round of RT-PCR using the HTBI primer set and the Qiagen OneStep RT-PCR kit. The libraries were constructed in a second round of multiplex PCR and then size-selected and purified. The libraries were sequenced on an Illumina HiSeq2000 using paired-end 100 bp reads. Per the source publication's procedure: SOAPnuke was used to process the raw data, throwing out any read that contained adapters or uncalled bases, had a mean Phred below 15, or lacked an exact constant-primer or identifier match. High-quality paired reads were merged with COPE v1.2.5, and unique nucleotide sequences were defined as clonotypes. Clonotypes were aligned to IMGT TRBV, TRBD and TRBJ reference segments using MiTCR v1.1. The analysis was restricted to V-J combinations with a frequency above 0.0001, which together covered over 99% of the repertoires. A TCS score was defined as the ratio between F50 (clonal expansion) and ExV (chaos), using BLOSUM62-based TCRdist between CDR3 peptides within each V-J. Welch's t-statistics and random forest reduced fewer than 550 V-J features to roughly 13, which were used in a naive Bayes classifier (R e1071). The similarity between thyroid and blood repertoires was quantified using the Morisita-Horn index. Through fastp at Q25 and MiXCR, TCRdb rebuilt clones from the public reads, retaining in-frame beta chains. Records with the same CDR3 protein are collapsed into one entry carrying the most frequent genes and DNA. TCRdb's processing, not the authors', yielded these V and J calls. In all, the sample holds around 660,000 distinct CDR3 sequences, and 45% of those were seen once. The ten largest clones take up roughly 6.5% of the sample.

This clonotype was observed at least ten times. The antigen it recognizes is unknown. Base qualities are not at hand, and no much larger clone is one base apart. The CDR3 runs 13 residues from the cysteine to the phenylalanine. Just the 39-base CDR3 DNA is kept, in frame starting at base 1. Ends trimmed: V by 5 bases, J by 6 bases; bases unmatched to a gene: 7. Via the germline V gene, CDR1 is SQVTM and CDR2 ANQGSEA. The receptor's source is an adult man with Graves' disease, either hyperthyroidism or ophthalmopathy (not recorded which). The chain joins TRBV29-1 to TRBJ2-7; 10 central nucleotides agree with TRBD1. Sequencing was performed on peripheral blood or thyroid tissue (not recorded which). The bases are TGCAGCGTTCGGACAGGGGGGACAGGCGAGCAGTACTTC. This translates into CSVRTGGTGEQYF.